A selection of T cell receptor beta chains follows, all from one sample in a study of blood T cell repertoires in COVID-19. Only in-frame clones appear in the TCRdb table, and some are missing; sequencing was by immunoSEQ multiplex PCR. The sample consists of around 150,000 clones, 82% of them appearing once. The sequencing sample was made of peripheral blood. Receptor source: a middle-aged woman with COVID-19, enrolled during active disease. Both conserved end residues are part of each CDR3. The D gene is left open where the match is weak. Size is omitted from some rows. Given values are once, few, many or a class for expanded clones.

v_gene	j_gene	abundance	len	d_gene	CDR3aa
TRBV19	TRBJ2-2	few	16	TRBD2	CASNGKSGRADGELFF
TRBV5-6	TRBJ1-1	NA	13	NA	CASSLNMDTEAFF
TRBV19	TRBJ2-7	once	12	NA	CASSNDRYEQYF
TRBV9	TRBJ2-7	few	14	TRBD2	CASSAGLASYEQYF
TRBV27	TRBJ1-2	few	17	TRBD1	CASSLTSRMDRAYGYTF
TRBV27	TRBJ2-2	NA	16	NA	CASSLRLSRNTGELFF
TRBV28	TRBJ2-1	many	13	NA	CASCDRSYNEQFF
TRBV3-1/TRBV3-2	TRBJ2-2	NA	14	NA	CASSGTQAAGELFF
TRBV3-1/TRBV3-2	TRBJ1-2	NA	13	NA	CASSQESVLVYTF
TRBV9	TRBJ1-6	NA	14	NA	CASSSRASASPLHF
TRBV9	TRBJ2-2	few	16	TRBD2	CASSVAPSGGTGELFF
TRBV3-1/TRBV3-2	TRBJ2-5	NA	14	TRBD2	CASTLTSGKETQYF
TRBV4-2	TRBJ1-2	NA	13	NA	CASSQDGTGDYTF
TRBV20-1	TRBJ1-1	NA	12	NA	CSASRGSAEAFF
TRBV25-1	TRBJ1-2	NA	16	TRBD1	CASSEMGQGAVDGYTF
TRBV5-1	TRBJ2-1	NA	16	NA	CASSLDLTSPGNEQFF
TRBV15	TRBJ1-5	NA	19	NA	CATSRPEMISGVSNQPQHF
TRBV5-6	TRBJ1-2	NA	14	NA	CASRSSGGAPGYTF
TRBV6-5	TRBJ2-1	few	16	TRBD2	CASSYTSGGGYNEQFF
TRBV3-1/TRBV3-2	TRBJ1-4	NA	13	TRBD1	CASSQTDRGKLFF
TRBV11-2	TRBJ2-1	NA	12	NA	CASSLDRFEQFF
TRBV11-3	TRBJ2-1	once	12	NA	CASSFPPGEQFF
TRBV16	TRBJ2-1	NA	16	TRBD2	CASSQFSGSSYNEQFF
TRBV6-5	TRBJ1-1	few	13	TRBD1	CASTGQGTAEAFF
TRBV28	TRBJ2-7	NA	15	TRBD2	CASSFPLAGSYEQYF
TRBV27	TRBJ1-2	once	14	TRBD1	CAARRGQGNYGYTF
TRBV28	TRBJ2-5	few	15	NA	CASSDSGAYQETQYF
TRBV4-2	TRBJ2-2	few	17	TRBD2	CASSQDKGTTNTGELFF
TRBV6-6	TRBJ2-3	NA	16	TRBD2	CASRTQRGRPPNTQYF
TRBV27	TRBJ2-1	NA	15	TRBD2	CASSLGTSGRGEQFF
TRBV5-4	TRBJ2-1	NA	16	TRBD2	CASSPPPGLVYNEQFF
TRBV30	TRBJ1-5	NA	14	TRBD1	CAWSSAGGNQPQHF
TRBV7-2	TRBJ2-3	NA	14	NA	CASSFNPLPDTQYF
TRBV27	TRBJ2-7	NA	13	TRBD2	CASRGRDSYEQYF
TRBV10-3	TRBJ2-5	few	14	TRBD1	CAIRGQAPVETQYF
TRBV6-4	TRBJ1-1	NA	13	TRBD1	CASSDSDRGEAFF
TRBV11-2	TRBJ2-2	few	17	TRBD2	CASSLRNPLAGTGELFF
TRBV7-9	TRBJ2-6	NA	20	TRBD1	CASTQGPDRVDHPKANVLTF
TRBV6-2/TRBV6-3	TRBJ2-1	NA	11	NA	CASSYPDEQFF
TRBV30	TRBJ2-2	NA	13	NA	CAWSVVNTGELFF
TRBV7-9	TRBJ1-2	NA	14	TRBD1	CASSWGTANYGYTF
TRBV30	TRBJ2-5	NA	14	NA	CASLSSSASETQYF
TRBV6-1	TRBJ1-2	few	13	TRBD1	CASSEDRVYGYTF
TRBV6-5	TRBJ1-3	NA	15	TRBD1	CASSITGGLGNTIYF
TRBV11-2	TRBJ2-5	NA	16	TRBD2	CASSLVAAGVQETQYF
TRBV27	TRBJ1-6	few	16	TRBD1	CASSLDRDSYNSPLHF
TRBV27	TRBJ2-5	NA	12	NA	CASRGVTETQYF
TRBV30	TRBJ1-5	once	14	NA	CAFRARESNQPQHF
TRBV13	TRBJ2-3	NA	15	TRBD1	CASSLFGTVTDTQYF
TRBV7-6	TRBJ2-3	NA	17	TRBD2	CASSPRTSGGVTDTQYF
TRBV7-8	TRBJ1-1	few	15	TRBD1	CASSLPRGPGTEAFF
TRBV5-5	TRBJ2-5	once	14	NA	CASSLVPGEETQYF